Shown below are 30 T cell receptor beta chains from a single sample sequenced in a study of cytomegalovirus exposure and HLA in healthy donors. 13 Jbeta primers and 60 Vbeta primers were used for the PCR. Profiled with immunoSEQ multiplex PCR; TCRdb holds only in-frame clones, not every one. Among 90,000 or so clones listed, 82% were seen once. Sequencing was carried out using PBMCs. The source of these receptors is a man in his fifties or sixties in good health and CMV-seronegative.

The chain employs TRBV15 and TRBJ2-7, with 9 bases aligning to TRBD2. V shed 3 bases and J 2 bases; nucleotides not matched to a gene: 11. Germline CDR1 is LNHNV and CDR2 is YYDKDF (reference sequence). CDR3 size: 17 residues. The CDR3 loop is CATSRSTSGHGAYEQYF. CDR3 in DNA: TGTGCCACCAGCAGGTCAACTAGCGGGCATGGTGCCTACGAGCAGTACTTC.

The chain joins TRBV7-3 to TRBJ2-2; TRBD2 might be the D (6 bases). CDR1 is SGHTA and CDR2 is FQGTGA in the germline V gene. Trimming shortened V by 5 bases and J by 1 base, and 11 bases separated the two germline ends. This CDR3 is 15 amino acids long. CDR3 loop: CASSPAGGNTGELFF. CDR3 coding DNA: TGTGCCAGCAGCCCTGCCGGGGGGAACACCGGGGAGCTGTTTTTT.

The rearrangement joins TRBV6-4 to TRBJ2-3; 12 nucleotides align to TRBD2. This CDR3 spans 14 amino acids. CDR1 and CDR2 from the germline V gene are MRHNA and SNTAGT. V gave up 3 bases and J gave up 5 bases; unmatched junction bases: 0. CDR3 DNA sequence: TGTGCCAGCAGTGAGGGACTAGCGGGAGATACGCAGTATTTT. Protein sequence: CASSEGLAGDTQYF.

In its sample, this clone was seen a few times. The chain is built from TRBV15 and TRBJ2-6; D remains ambiguous. The CDR3 runs to 17 residues. The germline V and J ends were trimmed by 0 bases and 0 bases, with 9 bases remaining between them. The germline V gene has CDR1 LNHNV and CDR2 YYDKDF (reference sequence). The CDR3 region has the DNA TGTGCCACCAGCAGAGACGCGCCTAGCTCTGGGGCCAACGTCCTGACTTTC. Its protein is CATSRDAPSSGANVLTF.

The V gene is TRBV7-3, the J gene TRBJ2-5, with 9 bases that match TRBD2. Germline CDR1 reads SGHTA; CDR2 reads FQGTGA. The CDR3 runs to 15 residues. V was pared by 5 bases and J by 4 bases, with 8 bases of the junction left unmatched. In DNA form, the CDR3 reads TGTGCCAGCAGCCTCATGGGACTAGCCGGAGAGACCCAGTACTTC. Protein sequence: CASSLMGLAGETQYF.

The chain recombines TRBV19 with TRBJ1-2; 7 nucleotides line up with TRBD1. Germline V gene data show CDR1 as LNHDA and CDR2 as SQIVND (reference sequence). J lost 4 bases, V lost 1 base, and 9 bases had no gene match. The CDR3 sequence is 16 residues long. CDR3 sequence (DNA): TGTGCCAGTAGTATAGGGTCCGGGACAGATCCCTATGGCTACACCTTC. Encoded protein: CASSIGSGTDPYGYTF. The full variable domain, in which reference TRBV19 and TRBJ1-2 provide the parts outside the CDR3, is DGGITQSPKYLFRKEGQNVTLSCEQNLNHDAMYWYRQDPGQGLRLIYYSQIVNDFQKGDIAEGYSVSREKKESFPLTVTSAQKNPTAFYLCASSIGSGTDPYGYTFGSGTRLTVV.

V is TRBV7-9 and J is TRBJ2-1, with a tentative D call TRBD1 (5 bases). Germline assignment: CDR1 SEHNR and CDR2 FQNEAQ (reference sequence). V was shortened by 5 bases and J by 8 bases, with 19 bases between the two germline ends. This CDR3 region has 15 residues. Written as DNA, the CDR3 is TGTGCCAGCAGCCTGGGGAACCAGGGATCGGATGAGCAGTTCTTC. As protein: CASSLGNQGSDEQFF.

J is TRBJ2-1 and V is TRBV19; 12 bases map to TRBD1. This CDR3 is 15 amino acids long. After removal of 5 bases from V and 8 bases from J, the junction contained 7 bases not matched to a gene. Germline V lookup: CDR1 LNHDA, CDR2 SQIVND (reference sequence). CDR3 protein: CASSPGQGAGDEQFF. The CDR3 DNA sequence: TGTGCCAGTAGTCCGGGACAGGGGGCGGGTGATGAGCAGTTCTTC.

The rearrangement links TRBV30 to TRBJ1-1, with D perhaps matching TRBD1 (5 bases). There are 17 residues in the CDR3. V lost 0 bases and J 0 bases, leaving 17 bases between the germline ends. Germline-derived CDR1 and CDR2 are GTSNPN and SVGIG (reference sequence). Written as DNA, the CDR3 is TGTGCCTGGAGTGTACGGGTTGGGGCGGCAGTGAACACTGAAGCTTTCTTT. This encodes CAWSVRVGAAVNTEAFF.

V is TRBV27 and J is TRBJ1-5, with 9 nucleotides matching TRBD1. This CDR3 has 14 amino acids. Trimming cost V 5 bases and J 7 bases; bases outside gene matches: 6. Germline assignment: CDR1 MNHEY and CDR2 SMNVEV (reference sequence). The CDR3 region is CASSQTGGGQPQHF. The CDR3 coding sequence is TGTGCCAGCAGTCAAACAGGGGGCGGACAGCCCCAGCATTTT.

The J gene is TRBJ2-1, the V gene TRBV7-3, with 10 bases matching TRBD1. The V segment lost 4 bases and the J segment 2 bases; nucleotides outside the gene matches: 2. This CDR3 comprises 15 residues. Germline assignment: CDR1 SGHTA and CDR2 FQGTGA. The CDR3 here is CASSYDRGPYNEQFF. The CDR3 DNA reads TGTGCCAGCAGCTACGACAGGGGGCCCTACAATGAGCAGTTCTTC.

V usage is TRBV18 and J usage is TRBJ2-1; weak D call: TRBD1 (7 bases). Germline values: CDR1 KGHSH, CDR2 LQKENI. V was trimmed by 1 base and J by 8 bases, leaving 15 bases between them. CDR3 length: 15 amino acids. CDR3 DNA: TGTGCCAGCTCACCACGACAGGGCTCGGGGGATGAGCAGTTCTTC. Translation: CASSPRQGSGDEQFF.

The rearrangement links TRBV28 to TRBJ1-4; 9 bases fit TRBD1. V shed 5 bases, J shed 3 bases, and the junction held 4 bases outside the gene matches. The CDR3 consists of 15 residues. Germline V lookup: CDR1 MDHEN, CDR2 SYDVKM. DNA of the CDR3: TGTGCCAGCAGTAAACAGGGGGCAGCTAATGAAAAACTGTTTTTT. This sequence encodes CASSKQGAANEKLFF.

The V call is TRBV6-5, the J call TRBJ1-2, with D maybe TRBD1 (5 bases). This CDR3 is built from 12 residues. The germline gives CDR1 MNHEY, CDR2 SVGAGI. Trimming pared 10 bases from V and 3 bases from J, leaving 12 bases between. The CDR3 is CATGTAYYGYTF. The CDR3 region has the DNA TGTGCCACCGGGACTGCATACTATGGCTACACCTTC.

The rearrangement joins TRBV29-1 to TRBJ1-1; TRBD1 aligns across 8 bases. The CDR3 spans 13 residues. Germline-derived CDR1 and CDR2 are SQVTM and ANQGSEA. V lost 5 bases and J lost 1; bases outside the gene matches: 3. CDR3 residues: CSVQGAPNTEAFF. DNA of the CDR3: TGCAGCGTTCAGGGGGCGCCGAACACTGAAGCTTTCTTT.

In DNA form, the CDR3 reads TGTGCCAGCAGCTTTCCGACAGATCAACCTAACTATGGCTACACCTTC. The encoded protein is CASSFPTDQPNYGYTF. V is TRBV7-9 and J is TRBJ1-2; possible D gene TRBD1, 5 bases. Between the trimmed V and J ends, which lost 3 bases and 0 bases, there was a span of 14 bases. CDR1 and CDR2 from the germline V gene are SEHNR and FQNEAQ (reference sequence). The CDR3 sequence is 16 residues long.

By share, this clone ranks as medium-sized. The chain employs TRBV6-5 and TRBJ2-7, with 7 bases that match TRBD2. With 4 bases clipped from V and 1 base from J, the junction kept 4 bases outside the gene matches. Germline V gives CDR1 MNHEY, CDR2 SVGAGI. The CDR3 contains 14 residues. The CDR3 spells CASSSSSGSYEQYF. For the CDR3, the DNA is TGTGCCAGCAGTTCTTCTAGCGGTTCCTACGAGCAGTACTTC.

The J gene is TRBJ1-4, the V gene TRBV5-1; 11 bases map to TRBD1. The CDR3 is 20 amino acids. Per germline, CDR1 SGHRS and CDR2 YFSETQ. Losses at the gene ends were 6 bases for V and 1 base for J; bases not matched to a gene: 17. CDR3 DNA sequence: TGCGCCAGCATCCGGGGGGGGACAGGGGGTGATGATCGAACTAATGAAAAACTGTTTTTT. Translation gives CASIRGGTGGDDRTNEKLFF.

The V call is TRBV29-1, the J call TRBJ2-1; TRBD2 might be the D (6 bases). The V end was cut by 1 base, the J end by 7 bases, with 14 bases between. The CDR3 covers 14 residues. Looked up from germline, CDR1 is SQVTM and CDR2 is ANQGSEA. CDR3 sequence reads: CSVEGEDLGNEQFF. The CDR3, as DNA: TGCAGCGTTGAAGGGGAGGACCTAGGAAATGAGCAGTTCTTC.

This sequence joins TRBV14 and TRBJ2-2; D is possibly TRBD2 (6 bases). This CDR3 has 14 residues. V was pared by 3 bases and J by 2 bases, with 7 bases between. Germline values: CDR1 SGHDN, CDR2 FVKESK. CDR3 amino acids: CASSHGLNTGELFF. In DNA, the CDR3 is TGTGCCAGCAGCCATGGACTAAACACCGGGGAGCTGTTTTTT.

The rearrangement uses TRBV6-6 and TRBJ2-1, with D perhaps TRBD2 (6 bases). Trimming removed 8 bases at V and 10 bases at J, with 18 bases between. CDR3 size: 13 residues. Per the germline V gene, CDR1 is MNHNY and CDR2 is SVGAGI (reference sequence). CDR3 bases: TGTGCCAGCGACTCCGTGCGGGGAGGAGAGCAGTTCTTC. Its protein product is CASDSVRGGEQFF.

The chain couples TRBV15 to TRBJ1-4, with 7 bases identical to TRBD1. V lost 6 bases and J lost 3; bases outside the gene matches: 10. Germline-derived CDR1 and CDR2 are LNHNV and YYDKDF (reference sequence). This CDR3 region has 16 residues. This CDR3 reads CATRTGSMGPNEKLFF. The DNA for the CDR3 is TGTGCCACCAGGACAGGGTCTATGGGCCCTAATGAAAAACTGTTTTTT.

The chain has TRBV4-2 and TRBJ2-2, with D tentatively TRBD2 (5 bases). V shed 2 bases and J shed 4 bases, with 8 bases lying between them. The CDR3 covers 14 residues. Per the germline V gene, CDR1 is LGHNA and CDR2 is YNFKEQ. The CDR3 nucleotides read TGTGCCAGCAGCCAATCACGGGGCACCGGGGAGCTGTTTTTT. Translated, it gives CASSQSRGTGELFF.

The genes are TRBV11-2 and TRBJ2-1; no firm D call. Trimming took 6 bases from V and 0 from J, leaving 9 bases between them. The CDR3 covers 14 residues. CDR1 and CDR2 (germline): SGHAT, FQNNGV. As DNA, the CDR3 is TGTGCCAGCAGGTTCGCAGGCTCCTACAATGAGCAGTTCTTC. This translates into CASRFAGSYNEQFF.

CDR3 bases: TGTGCCAGCAGGCAAAGGGACAGGGGAACCTACGAGCAGTACTTC. This gives the protein CASRQRDRGTYEQYF. V usage is TRBV6-6 and J usage is TRBJ2-5; 10 nucleotides line up with TRBD1. The end of the DNA is better explained by TRBJ2-7, so the J call may be wrong. CDR3 length: 15 amino acids. Germline V gene sequence: CDR1 MNHNY, CDR2 SVGAGI (reference sequence).

This chain uses TRBV5-1 with TRBJ2-7, with D perhaps TRBD2 (5 bases). The CDR3 runs to 12 residues. The germline V gene has CDR1 SGHRS and CDR2 YFSETQ. V was trimmed by 6 bases and J by 3 bases, leaving 10 bases between them. The CDR3 loop reads CASMGSGYEQYF. The CDR3 DNA reads as TGCGCCAGCATGGGCAGCGGCTACGAGCAGTACTTC.

The gene calls are TRBV6-4 and TRBJ2-1; D remains ambiguous. This CDR3 region has 14 residues. The germline V gene has CDR1 MRHNA and CDR2 SNTAGT. V lost 5 bases and J 2 bases, leaving 10 bases between the germline ends. CDR3 loop: CASSPTVAYNEQFF. CDR3 sequence (DNA): TGTGCCAGCAGTCCGACTGTCGCCTACAATGAGCAGTTCTTC.

The chain has TRBV7-3 and TRBJ2-3, with 8 bases identical to TRBD2. Germline V gene sequence: CDR1 SGHTA, CDR2 FQGTGA. V lost 5 bases to trimming and J lost 1 base; unmatched junction nucleotides: 5. The CDR3 loop spans 15 amino acids. The CDR3 reads CASSTPGLGTDTQYF. In DNA, the CDR3 is TGTGCCAGCAGCACTCCGGGACTAGGCACAGATACGCAGTATTTT.

The V and J genes are TRBV5-1 and TRBJ2-2; D may be TRBD2 (5 bases). V lost 0 bases and J 7 bases, leaving 13 bases between the germline ends. CDR3 length equals 15 residues. Germline CDR1 reads SGHRS; CDR2 reads YFSETQ. The CDR3 is CASSLDGGRVGELFF. In nucleotides, the CDR3 is TGCGCCAGCAGCTTGGACGGAGGCCGGGTCGGGGAGCTGTTTTTT.

A few counts support this clone. The J gene is TRBJ2-7, the V gene TRBV5-4; D is uncertain. The CDR3 is 13 amino acids. Per the germline V gene, CDR1 is SGHNT and CDR2 is YYREEE (reference sequence). V was cut by 2 bases and J by 1 base, with 7 bases left in between. CDR3: CASSFGSSYEQYF. The CDR3 region has the DNA TGTGCCAGCAGCTTCGGGTCGTCCTACGAGCAGTACTTC.